The T cell receptor beta chain described here comes from a study of T cell changes during pregnancy in multiple sclerosis. The table came from immunoSEQ multiplex PCR; TCRdb's copy has only in-frame clones and leaves some out. The sample consists of more than 80,000 clones, nearly 95% of them appearing once. This CDR3 has 15 amino acids. With 0 bases removed from V and 1 base from J, the gap between germline ends came to 9 bases. The germline V gene has CDR1 SGHRS and CDR2 YFSETQ. Sequencing used peripheral blood, obtained in the second trimester of pregnancy. The origin of this receptor is a female donor with multiple sclerosis, enrolled in a pregnancy study. J is TRBJ2-3 and V is TRBV5-1; D is ambiguous. The CDR3 loop is CASSLAHSRTDTQYF. Here the CDR3 DNA reads TGCGCCAGCAGCTTGGCCCACAGTCGCACAGATACGCAGTATTTT.